The 29 T cell receptor beta chains below come from one sample, sequenced in a study of identical twins. TCRdb processed the 5' RACE reads anew with MiXCR; each CDR3 protein has one entry. The sample has under 500,000 distinct CDR3 sequences; about 13% are singletons. These sequences were also reported in another study, on yellow fever vaccine responses in identical twins.

Sequenced material: CD4+ T cells sorted from blood. The receptors shown here come from a young woman in good health.

This chain joins TRBV28 and TRBJ2-7; 8 positions match TRBD2. CDR3 length: 13 amino acids. V was pared by 5 bases and J by 4 bases, with 4 bases of the junction left unmatched. CDR1 is MDHEN, CDR2 SYDVKM, per germline. CDR3 region: CASSAGGGYEQYF. DNA for the CDR3: TGTGCCAGCAGTGCGGGGGGCGGTTACGAGCAGTACTTC. Together with reference TRBV28 and TRBJ2-7, the CDR3 gives the full variable domain: DVKVTQSSRYLVKRTGEKVFLECVQDMDHENMFWYRQDPGLGLRLIYFSYDVKMKEKGDIPEGYSVSREKKERFSLILESASTNQTSMYLCASSAGGGYEQYFGPGTRLTVT.

This clonotype has at least ten counts. V and J are TRBV29-1 and TRBJ2-3; 11 nucleotides agree with TRBD2. CDR3 length: 15 residues. V dropped 7 bases and J dropped 2; count of bases not matched to a gene: 8. Germline CDR1 SQVTM, CDR2 ANQGSEA. The CDR3 spells CSAEGTSGTTDTQYF. The CDR3, as DNA: TGCAGCGCGGAGGGGACTAGCGGTACCACAGATACGCAGTATTTT.

Many counts were recorded for this clonotype. The genes are TRBV6-5 and TRBJ2-1, with D perhaps assigned TRBD1 or TRBD2 (6 bases each). The CDR3 totals 18 residues. In germline, CDR1 is MNHEY, CDR2 SVGAGI. The V end was cut by 0 bases, the J end by 4 bases, with 19 bases between. CDR3 DNA sequence: TGTGCCAGCAGTTACTCCCTCGCCGGGGGCGCAATTTACAATGAGCAGTTCTTC. It specifies CASSYSLAGGAIYNEQFF.

On this clonotype: This may stem from a read error, because a much larger clone lies one nucleotide away. Given the absence of the conserved phenylalanine or tryptophan at the CDR3 end, a read error is likely. V and J are TRBV27 and TRBJ2-4, with 7 nucleotides matching TRBD1. In germline, CDR1 is MNHEY, CDR2 SMNVEV (reference sequence). Unmatched junction bases numbered 4, after V lost 7 bases and J lost 4 bases. The CDR3 contains 13 residues. For the CDR3, the DNA is TGTGCCAGCATCGACAGGGATAAAAACATTCAGTACTCC. It yields the protein CASIDRDKNIQYS.

The sample holds a few counts of this clonotype. The chain links TRBV12-3 or TRBV12-4 to TRBJ1-1; no clear D gene. The V end lost 2 bases, the J end lost 1 base, and 8 bases lay between the germline ends. The CDR3 has 14 amino acids. CDR3 nucleotide sequence: TGTGCCAGCAGTTTAAGGACGGAGAACACTGAAGCTTTCTTT. Protein sequence: CASSLRTENTEAFF.

The rearrangement links TRBV15 to TRBJ2-3, with D possibly TRBD2 on 5 matching bases. Trimming removed 0 bases at V and 4 bases at J, with 8 bases between. This CDR3 comprises 14 residues. The V gene's germline CDR1 is LNHNV and CDR2 YYDKDF (reference sequence). The CDR3 bases are TGTGCCACCAGCAGAGATTTAGCGCCAGATACGCAGTATTTT. It codes for CATSRDLAPDTQYF.

The genes are TRBV5-4 and TRBJ2-7; D call uncertain. Germline CDR1 is SGHNT and CDR2 is YYREEE (reference sequence). The CDR3 is 16 residues long. Trimming pared 4 bases from V and 3 bases from J, leaving 20 bases between. For the CDR3, the DNA is TGTGCCAGCAGCGATACAGAGAAATTGGGTTTCTACGAGCAGTACTTC. As protein: CASSDTEKLGFYEQYF.

The rearrangement links TRBV6-1 to TRBJ2-7; D is unresolved. The V gene lost 6 bases and the J gene lost 1 base, with 10 bases spanning the gap. This CDR3 is built from 13 residues. CDR1 and CDR2 (germline): MNHNS, SASEGT. DNA of the CDR3: TGTGCCAGCAGGGTGGGGAAGTCCTACGAGCAGTACTTC. Protein sequence: CASRVGKSYEQYF.

This clonotype was seen at least ten times. The chain couples TRBV14 to TRBJ1-2; D uncertain. CDR3 length: 14 amino acids. Between the trimmed V and J ends, which lost 4 bases and 3 bases, there was a span of 12 bases. Germline V gives CDR1 SGHDN, CDR2 FVKESK. In nucleotides, the CDR3 is TGTGCCAGCAGCCTCGCGGCAGACGACTATGGCTACACCTTC. It yields the protein CASSLAADDYGYTF.

V gene TRBV15 combines with J gene TRBJ2-1, with D perhaps TRBD1 (5 bases). The germline V and J ends were trimmed by 1 base and 8 bases, with 9 bases remaining between them. Germline V gives CDR1 LNHNV, CDR2 YYDKDF (reference sequence). This CDR3 comprises 13 residues. For the CDR3, the DNA is TGTGCCACCAGCAGAGTCGACAGCCATGAGCAGTTCTTC. As protein: CATSRVDSHEQFF.

This clonotype was picked up a small number of times. This chain uses TRBV20-1 with TRBJ1-4, with no clear D. The germline CDR1 and CDR2 sequences are DFQATT and SNEGSKA (reference sequence). The CDR3 runs 14 residues. Trimming pared 3 bases from V and 0 bases from J, leaving 8 bases between. The CDR3 reads CSASIFATNEKLFF. Written as DNA, the CDR3 is TGCAGTGCTAGCATCTTTGCAACTAATGAAAAACTGTTTTTT.

J is TRBJ1-4 and V is TRBV7-8, with a possible D match to TRBD1 (5 bases). Germline V CDR1 and CDR2: SGHVS, FQNEAQ. This CDR3 has 17 amino acids. V was pared by 0 bases and J by 0 bases, with 11 bases between. The CDR3 loop is CASSLAALGATNEKLFF. For the CDR3, the DNA is TGTGCCAGCAGCTTAGCGGCTTTGGGGGCAACTAATGAAAAACTGTTTTTT. Supplemented by reference TRBV7-8 and TRBJ1-4, the full variable domain reads GAGVSQSPRYKVAKRGQDVALRCDPISGHVSLFWYQQALGQGPEFLTYFQNEAQLDKSGLPSDRFFAERPEGSVSTLKIQRTQQEDSAVYLCASSLAALGATNEKLFFGSGTQLSVL.

This clonotype turned up a few times. The chain is built from TRBV5-5 and TRBJ1-6, with unresolved D. Germline loops: CDR1 SGHKS, CDR2 YYEKEE (reference sequence). CDR3 size: 16 residues. Trimming removed 0 bases from V and 7 bases from J, with 14 bases in between. The CDR3: CASSLANDPRNSPLHF. The CDR3 nucleotides are TGTGCCAGCAGCTTGGCCAATGACCCGAGGAATTCACCCCTCCACTTT.

This clonotype came up a few times. A read error may account for a junction end that differs from germline. The chain joins TRBV24-1 to TRBJ1-2; D might be TRBD1 (6 bases). The V gene's germline CDR1 is KGHDR and CDR2 SFDVKD. The CDR3 runs 14 residues. CDR3 in DNA: TGTGCCACCAGTGCTTTGGACAGTGACTATGGCTACACCTTC. It codes for CATSALDSDYGYTF.

The rearrangement links TRBV11-2 to TRBJ2-7; D is possibly TRBD2 (5 bases). V lost 5 bases to trimming and J lost 5 bases, with 19 bases between them. This CDR3 has 15 residues. Germline V gene data show CDR1 as SGHAT and CDR2 as FQNNGV. The CDR3 nucleotides are TGTGCCAGCAGCCGTCTTCGAGGGCGGATGGACGAGCAGTACTTC. Amino acid sequence: CASSRLRGRMDEQYF.

This chain links TRBV7-2 with TRBJ2-5, with D tentatively TRBD2 (5 bases). CDR3 size: 17 residues. CDR1 is SGHTA and CDR2 is FQGNSA in the germline V gene. Trimming stripped 2 bases from V and 2 bases from J, with 18 bases between. Here the CDR3 reads CASSLTGRWTLQETQYF. In DNA, the CDR3 is TGTGCCAGCAGCTTAACGGGTCGGTGGACTCTTCAAGAGACCCAGTACTTC. Complete variable domain (other parts from reference TRBV7-2 and TRBJ2-5): GAGVSQSPSNKVTEKGKDVELRCDPISGHTALYWYRQSLGQGLEFLIYFQGNSAPDKSGLPSDRFSAERTGGSVSTLTIQRTQQEDSAVYLCASSLTGRWTLQETQYFGPGTRLLVL.

The chain employs TRBV29-1 and TRBJ1-1; D is uncertain. Looked up from germline, CDR1 is SQVTM and CDR2 is ANQGSEA. The CDR3 sequence is 13 residues long. The V end was cut by 3 bases, the J end by 2 bases, with 10 bases between. CDR3 in DNA: TGCAGCGTTGAGCGTCAGCTTAACACTGAAGCTTTCTTT. It translates to CSVERQLNTEAFF.

V is TRBV18 and J is TRBJ2-3; TRBD1 or TRBD2 may be the D gene (5 bases each). Germline assignment: CDR1 KGHSH and CDR2 LQKENI. CDR3 size: 15 residues. Trimming pared 1 base from V and 3 bases from J, leaving 11 bases between. The CDR3 spells CASSPQGEWTDTQYF. The CDR3 nucleotides read TGTGCCAGCTCACCACAAGGGGAGTGGACAGATACGCAGTATTTT.

In its sample, this clonotype was seen a few times. J is TRBJ2-3 and V is TRBV4-3; TRBD2 matches at 9 bases. From germline, CDR1 is LGHNA and CDR2 YSLEER. J gave up 1 base and V 0 bases, and 5 bases lay outside the gene matches. CDR3 length: 17 amino acids. The CDR3 loop is CASSQERAGGRTDTQYF. The CDR3 DNA is TGCGCCAGCAGCCAAGAAAGGGCGGGAGGGCGCACAGATACGCAGTATTTT.

The J gene is TRBJ2-7, the V gene TRBV5-1, with D maybe TRBD1 (6 bases). The CDR3 is made up of 14 amino acids. Looked up from germline, CDR1 is SGHRS and CDR2 is YFSETQ. Trimming took 4 bases from V and 5 from J, leaving 16 bases between them. CDR3: CASSARDTQDEQYF. For the CDR3, the DNA is TGCGCCAGCAGCGCACGGGACACCCAGGACGAGCAGTACTTC.

V usage is TRBV5-5 and J usage is TRBJ2-1; D is possibly TRBD1 or TRBD2 (6 bases each). The CDR3 contains 15 residues. Per the germline V gene, CDR1 is SGHKS and CDR2 is YYEKEE (reference sequence). V lost 5 bases and J lost 0, with 12 bases in between. CDR3 DNA: TGTGCCAGCAGTCCGGAGGGGGTCTCCTACAATGAGCAGTTCTTC. Translating gives CASSPEGVSYNEQFF.

The chain employs TRBV20-1 and TRBJ1-2; D is unresolved. Trimming removed 2 bases at V and 6 bases at J, with 7 bases between. Germline V gives CDR1 DFQATT, CDR2 SNEGSKA (reference sequence). This CDR3 region has 11 residues. The DNA of the CDR3 is TGCAGTGCTAGATACGGGGATGGCTACACCTTC. Translation gives CSARYGDGYTF.

V and J are TRBV5-6 and TRBJ2-3, with 9 positions matching TRBD2. J was trimmed by 3 bases and V by 2 bases; bases with no gene match: 4. The CDR3 sequence is 15 residues long. CDR1 and CDR2 from the germline V gene are SGHDT and YYEEEE. For the CDR3, the DNA is TGTGCCAGCAGCTTTAGACTAGCGGAAACAGATACGCAGTATTTT. It yields the protein CASSFRLAETDTQYF.

The V gene is TRBV10-1, the J gene TRBJ2-2, with D possibly being TRBD1 (5 bases). V lost 2 bases and J lost 7, with 11 bases in between. In germline, CDR1 is WNHNN, CDR2 SYGVQD (reference sequence). This CDR3 has 14 residues. The CDR3 region is CASSEGQGNGELFF. CDR3 in DNA: TGCGCCAGCAGTGAGGGGCAGGGAAACGGGGAGCTGTTTTTT.

Only a few counts were recorded for this clonotype. This chain joins TRBV11-2 and TRBJ2-3, with TRBD1 matching 9 bases. In germline, CDR1 is SGHAT, CDR2 FQNNGV. Unmatched junction bases numbered 5, after V lost 5 bases and J lost 2 bases. The CDR3 loop spans 15 amino acids. CDR3 nucleotide sequence: TGTGCCAGCAGCGCCCGGGACAGGGCCACAGATACGCAGTATTTT. Translation gives CASSARDRATDTQYF.

The genes are TRBV18 and TRBJ1-6; 7 bases line up with TRBD1. Trimming at V came to 5 bases and at J to 5 bases, leaving 3 bases not matched to a gene. The CDR3 has 14 residues. Germline CDR1 and CDR2: KGHSH and LQKENI. The CDR3 region is CASSSQGHNSPLHF. CDR3 sequence (DNA): TGTGCCAGCTCATCACAGGGGCATAATTCACCCCTCCACTTT.

This clonotype occurred once. The V gene is TRBV5-4, the J gene TRBJ1-2, with D uncertain. V lost 0 bases and J lost 6, with 9 bases in between. Germline CDR1 SGHNT, CDR2 YYREEE (reference sequence). The CDR3 runs 13 residues. The CDR3 loop reads CASSLGAQDGYTF. The CDR3 DNA reads as TGTGCCAGCAGCTTGGGGGCGCAGGATGGCTACACCTTC. Complete variable domain (other parts from reference TRBV5-4 and TRBJ1-2): ETGVTQSPTHLIKTRGQQVTLRCSSQSGHNTVSWYQQALGQGPQFIFQYYREEENGRGNFPPRFSGLQFPNYSSELNVNALELDDSALYLCASSLGAQDGYTFGSGTRLTVV.

This clonotype was recorded only once. The genes are TRBV10-3 and TRBJ1-2; no reliable D call. V was pared by 2 bases and J by 6 bases, with 7 bases between. CDR3 length: 12 amino acids. Germline V gene data show CDR1 as ENHRY and CDR2 as SYGVKD. This chain's CDR3 is CAISEHLNGYTF. CDR3 nucleotide sequence: TGTGCCATCAGTGAGCATCTTAATGGCTACACCTTC.

This clonotype occurred a few times. This sequence joins TRBV20-1 and TRBJ1-5, with D tentatively TRBD1 (6 bases). The germline V gene has CDR1 DFQATT and CDR2 SNEGSKA (reference sequence). V was pared by 3 bases and J by 6 bases, with 12 bases between. This CDR3 comprises 13 residues. The CDR3 protein is CSARAQGFQPQHF. The DNA for the CDR3 is TGCAGTGCTAGGGCACAGGGATTTCAGCCCCAGCATTTT.